Listed below are T cell receptor beta chains from one sample, sequenced in a study of OX40 agonist ivuxolimab in advanced cancers. Here immunoSEQ multiplex PCR was the method, and the copy in TCRdb shows in-frame clones only, minus some. The sample has fewer than 50,000 clones, about 90% seen once. The starting material was CD4+ or CD8+ T cells sorted from blood, obtained in a trial of the OX40 agonist ivuxolimab. Receptor source: an adult with an advanced solid tumor such as melanoma, head and neck, liver or kidney cancer. Both conserved end residues are part of each CDR3. Each record gives: clone size, V gene, D gene, J gene, CDR3 protein, CDR3 DNA. A D gene is named only where the DNA matches it firmly. For some rows the clone size is stated as once, few or many, or as a class when expanded; others skip it.

abundance: few; v_gene: TRBV27; d_gene: TRBD2; j_gene: TRBJ2-1; CDR3aa: CASSFTSPPSGRYEQFF; CDR3nt: TGTGCCAGCAGTTTCACCTCCCCCCCTAGCGGGAGATATGAGCAGTTCTTC
abundance: NA; v_gene: TRBV19; d_gene: TRBD1; j_gene: TRBJ2-7; CDR3aa: CASSIDRTGTEEQYF; CDR3nt: TGTGCCAGTAGTATCGATCGGACAGGGACGGAAGAGCAGTACTTC
abundance: NA; v_gene: TRBV14; d_gene: NA; j_gene: TRBJ2-3; CDR3aa: CASSQEGGFTSTDTQYF; CDR3nt: TGTGCCAGCAGCCAAGAAGGAGGATTTACTAGCACAGATACGCAGTATTTT
abundance: once; v_gene: TRBV7-8; d_gene: TRBD1; j_gene: TRBJ1-4; CDR3aa: CASSPGQGDGEKLFF; CDR3nt: TGTGCCAGCAGCCCGGGACAGGGGGACGGGGAAAAACTGTTTTTT
abundance: NA; v_gene: TRBV9; d_gene: NA; j_gene: TRBJ1-1; CDR3aa: CASSELTEVNTEAFF; CDR3nt: TGTGCCAGCAGCGAACTGACAGAAGTGAACACTGAAGCTTTCTTT
abundance: NA; v_gene: TRBV19; d_gene: TRBD2; j_gene: TRBJ2-7; CDR3aa: CASSMELADYEQYF; CDR3nt: TGTGCCAGTAGTATGGAACTAGCGGACTACGAGCAGTACTTC
abundance: NA; v_gene: TRBV5-6; d_gene: NA; j_gene: TRBJ1-6; CDR3aa: CASSLEDNSPLHF; CDR3nt: TGTGCCAGCAGCTTGGAGGATAATTCACCCCTCCACTTT
abundance: NA; v_gene: TRBV10-2; d_gene: NA; j_gene: TRBJ2-3; CDR3aa: CASSDLIQDSTDTQYF; CDR3nt: TGCGCCAGCAGTGATCTCATCCAAGATAGCACAGATACGCAGTATTTT
abundance: NA; v_gene: TRBV6-5; d_gene: NA; j_gene: TRBJ1-5; CDR3aa: CASSNGWGQPQHF; CDR3nt: TGTGCCAGCAGTAATGGCTGGGGACAGCCCCAGCATTTT
abundance: NA; v_gene: TRBV6-5; d_gene: NA; j_gene: TRBJ2-2; CDR3aa: CASSYGVRTGELFF; CDR3nt: TGTGCCAGCAGTTATGGAGTGAGGACCGGGGAGCTGTTTTTT
abundance: NA; v_gene: TRBV6-1; d_gene: NA; j_gene: TRBJ2-2; CDR3aa: CASSDGIGEGARTGELFF; CDR3nt: TGTGCCAGCAGTGATGGGATAGGGGAGGGGGCGCGGACCGGGGAGCTGTTTTTT
abundance: once; v_gene: TRBV5-5; d_gene: NA; j_gene: TRBJ2-1; CDR3aa: CASSLNEQFF; CDR3nt: TGTGCCAGCAGCTTGAATGAGCAGTTCTTC
abundance: once; v_gene: TRBV5-8; d_gene: NA; j_gene: TRBJ2-7; CDR3aa: CASSPSSMGRSYEQYF; CDR3nt: TGTGCCAGCAGCCCCTCCTCCATGGGACGGAGTTACGAGCAGTACTTC
abundance: NA; v_gene: TRBV5-4; d_gene: NA; j_gene: TRBJ2-7; CDR3aa: CASSLKIQEIPYEQYF; CDR3nt: TGTGCCAGCAGCCTCAAAATACAGGAGATTCCCTACGAGCAGTACTTC
abundance: NA; v_gene: TRBV29-1; d_gene: TRBD1; j_gene: TRBJ2-3; CDR3aa: CSVRTGLRDTQYF; CDR3nt: TGCAGCGTTAGGACAGGGCTGAGAGATACGCAGTATTTT
abundance: NA; v_gene: TRBV7-2; d_gene: TRBD1; j_gene: TRBJ1-5; CDR3aa: CASSLTGTGIINQPQHF; CDR3nt: TGTGCCAGCAGCCTAACCGGGACAGGGATTATCAATCAGCCCCAGCATTTT
abundance: NA; v_gene: TRBV4-2; d_gene: NA; j_gene: TRBJ1-4; CDR3aa: CASSQERMGRANEKLFF; CDR3nt: TGTGCCAGCAGCCAAGAACGTATGGGCAGGGCTAATGAAAAACTGTTTTTT
abundance: NA; v_gene: TRBV6-5; d_gene: NA; j_gene: TRBJ2-1; CDR3aa: CASSFTGWAGEDEQFF; CDR3nt: TGTGCCAGCAGTTTCACAGGGTGGGCGGGAGAAGATGAGCAGTTCTTC
abundance: NA; v_gene: TRBV10-3; d_gene: TRBD1; j_gene: TRBJ1-1; CDR3aa: CAISGQSGGNTEAFF; CDR3nt: TGTGCCATCAGTGGACAATCAGGGGGAAACACTGAAGCTTTCTTT
abundance: NA; v_gene: TRBV12-5; d_gene: NA; j_gene: TRBJ2-5; CDR3aa: CASGLGSETQYF; CDR3nt: TGTGCTAGTGGTTTGGGGTCCGAGACCCAGTACTTC
abundance: once; v_gene: TRBV4-1; d_gene: NA; j_gene: TRBJ1-2; CDR3aa: CASSQLGANGYTF; CDR3nt: TGCGCCAGCAGCCAGCTGGGCGCCAATGGCTACACCTTC
abundance: NA; v_gene: TRBV6-5; d_gene: NA; j_gene: TRBJ1-2; CDR3aa: CASSYSTLGGSGYTF; CDR3nt: TGTGCCAGCAGTTACTCTACTCTTGGGGGCAGTGGCTACACCTTC
abundance: NA; v_gene: TRBV27; d_gene: TRBD1; j_gene: TRBJ2-2; CDR3aa: CASRQTGGTPLNTGELFF; CDR3nt: TGTGCCAGCAGACAGACAGGGGGGACTCCCCTGAACACCGGGGAGCTGTTTTTT
abundance: NA; v_gene: TRBV6-1; d_gene: NA; j_gene: TRBJ2-1; CDR3aa: CASRGPGSSYNEQFF; CDR3nt: TGTGCCAGCCGGGGGCCCGGGAGTTCCTACAATGAGCAGTTCTTC
abundance: once; v_gene: TRBV6-1; d_gene: TRBD1; j_gene: TRBJ1-1; CDR3aa: CASSRQGMNTEAFF; CDR3nt: TGTGCCAGCAGCCGACAGGGGATGAACACTGAAGCTTTCTTT
abundance: NA; v_gene: TRBV6-5; d_gene: NA; j_gene: TRBJ1-1; CDR3aa: CASSYSVGPEAFF; CDR3nt: TGTGCCAGCAGTTACTCTGTAGGCCCTGAAGCTTTCTTT
abundance: NA; v_gene: TRBV5-1; d_gene: NA; j_gene: TRBJ1-1; CDR3aa: CASSFKGEPEAFF; CDR3nt: TGCGCCAGCAGCTTTAAGGGAGAACCTGAAGCTTTCTTT
abundance: NA; v_gene: TRBV4-1; d_gene: NA; j_gene: TRBJ2-3; CDR3aa: CASSQATVSTDTQYF; CDR3nt: TGCGCCAGCAGCCAAGCGACGGTTAGCACAGATACGCAGTATTTT
abundance: NA; v_gene: TRBV2; d_gene: TRBD1; j_gene: TRBJ1-5; CDR3aa: CASTEGTGFNNQPQHF; CDR3nt: TGTGCCAGCACCGAAGGGACAGGCTTTAACAATCAGCCCCAGCATTTT
abundance: NA; v_gene: TRBV7-8; d_gene: NA; j_gene: TRBJ1-4; CDR3aa: CASSFRTGEKLFF; CDR3nt: TGTGCCAGCAGCTTCCGAACAGGTGAAAAACTGTTTTTT
abundance: NA; v_gene: TRBV29-1; d_gene: NA; j_gene: TRBJ2-1; CDR3aa: CSVNEQFF; CDR3nt: TGCAGCGTCAATGAGCAGTTCTTC
abundance: NA; v_gene: TRBV18; d_gene: TRBD1; j_gene: TRBJ2-1; CDR3aa: CASSPLSGGNEQFF; CDR3nt: TGTGCCAGCTCACCTCTTTCAGGGGGCAATGAGCAGTTCTTC
abundance: NA; v_gene: TRBV6-5; d_gene: NA; j_gene: TRBJ1-2; CDR3aa: CASSYTANYGYTF; CDR3nt: TGTGCCAGCAGTTACACAGCGAACTATGGCTACACCTTC
abundance: once; v_gene: TRBV7-9; d_gene: NA; j_gene: TRBJ1-1; CDR3aa: CASSYVVRAEAFF; CDR3nt: TGTGCCAGCAGCTATGTCGTCCGCGCTGAAGCTTTCTTT
abundance: once; v_gene: TRBV7-9; d_gene: NA; j_gene: TRBJ2-1; CDR3aa: CASLPASYNEQFF; CDR3nt: TGTGCCAGTCTACCGGCCTCCTACAATGAGCAGTTCTTC
abundance: NA; v_gene: TRBV5-6; d_gene: TRBD2; j_gene: TRBJ2-2; CDR3aa: CASSYGPAGATGELFF; CDR3nt: TGTGCCAGCAGTTACGGTCCAGCGGGAGCCACCGGGGAGCTGTTTTTT
abundance: NA; v_gene: TRBV7-9; d_gene: NA; j_gene: TRBJ2-5; CDR3aa: CASSLSTGLETQYF; CDR3nt: TGTGCCAGCAGCTTATCCACAGGGTTGGAGACCCAGTACTTC
abundance: NA; v_gene: TRBV5-6; d_gene: NA; j_gene: TRBJ1-4; CDR3aa: CASSPGASSNGKLFF; CDR3nt: TGTGCCAGCAGCCCGGGGGCTAGCTCTAATGGGAAACTGTTTTTT
abundance: NA; v_gene: TRBV19; d_gene: TRBD2; j_gene: TRBJ2-1; CDR3aa: CASSILPPTSGSSYNEQFF; CDR3nt: TGTGCCAGTAGTATCCTACCTCCTACTAGCGGGAGCTCCTACAATGAGCAGTTCTTC
abundance: once; v_gene: TRBV27; d_gene: NA; j_gene: TRBJ2-1; CDR3aa: CASSSHGYEQFF; CDR3nt: TGTGCCAGCAGTTCCCACGGGTATGAGCAGTTCTTC
abundance: NA; v_gene: TRBV6-5; d_gene: NA; j_gene: TRBJ2-1; CDR3aa: CATQKGRYNEQFF; CDR3nt: TGTGCCACCCAAAAGGGGAGATACAATGAGCAGTTCTTC
abundance: NA; v_gene: TRBV15; d_gene: NA; j_gene: TRBJ1-4; CDR3aa: CATSRGVGPMAEKLFF; CDR3nt: TGTGCCACCAGCAGAGGAGTTGGACCGATGGCGGAAAAACTGTTTTTT
abundance: NA; v_gene: TRBV11-2; d_gene: NA; j_gene: TRBJ2-2; CDR3aa: CASSPTPAGELFF; CDR3nt: TGTGCCAGCAGCCCCACCCCGGCGGGGGAGCTGTTTTTT
abundance: NA; v_gene: TRBV4-1; d_gene: TRBD1; j_gene: TRBJ1-1; CDR3aa: CASSYNPGGMNTEAFF; CDR3nt: TGCGCCAGCAGCTACAATCCAGGGGGGATGAACACTGAAGCTTTCTTT
abundance: NA; v_gene: TRBV27; d_gene: NA; j_gene: TRBJ1-2; CDR3aa: CASSLYGREGNGYTF; CDR3nt: TGTGCCAGCAGTTTATACGGCAGGGAAGGAAATGGCTACACCTTC
abundance: NA; v_gene: TRBV7-9; d_gene: NA; j_gene: TRBJ2-1; CDR3aa: CASSLGGTAEQFF; CDR3nt: TGTGCCAGCAGCCTAGGGGGGACGGCTGAGCAGTTCTTC
abundance: NA; v_gene: TRBV7-8; d_gene: TRBD2; j_gene: TRBJ2-7; CDR3aa: CASSLVSSGSSYEQYF; CDR3nt: TGTGCCAGCAGCTTAGTGTCTAGCGGTAGCTCCTACGAGCAGTACTTC
abundance: NA; v_gene: TRBV4-3; d_gene: NA; j_gene: TRBJ2-1; CDR3aa: CASSQDQGGNEQFF; CDR3nt: TGCGCCAGCAGCCAAGATCAAGGCGGGAATGAGCAGTTCTTC
abundance: NA; v_gene: TRBV12-5; d_gene: NA; j_gene: TRBJ2-5; CDR3aa: CASGWRIQETQYF; CDR3nt: TGTGCTAGTGGTTGGCGCATTCAAGAGACCCAGTACTTC
abundance: NA; v_gene: TRBV27; d_gene: TRBD2; j_gene: TRBJ2-1; CDR3aa: CASSGGLASDEQFF; CDR3nt: TGTGCCAGCAGTGGGGGACTAGCGAGCGATGAGCAGTTCTTC